Sequencing of this TCR beta chain was carried out in a study of blood T cell repertoires in COVID-19. Study at large: T cells, B-cell-depleted T cells, or PBMCs supplied cDNA or gDNA.

Source study methods: The assay estimated nucleated cells by amplifying reference gene primers. This table comes from immunoSEQ multiplex PCR, and its TCRdb copy is limited to in-frame clones, with some not included. D and trimming were read from the DNA, whereas the V and J calls and clone size are those reported in that table. In the table there are more than 300,000 clones, 70% to 90% of which are singletons. The TCR was taken from a woman aged 18-29 years who had recovered from COVID-19. Sequencing was performed on PBMCs or T cells enriched from blood (not recorded which).

CDR3 sequence reads: CASSSRQGANTEAFF. The CDR3, as DNA: TGTGCCAGCAGCAGCCGACAGGGGGCAAACACTGAAGCTTTCTTT. The chain has TRBV9 and TRBJ1-1; 10 bases line up with TRBD1. This CDR3 is built from 15 residues. Germline V gives CDR1 SGDLS, CDR2 YYNGEE. The ends lost 4 bases at V and 2 bases at J; junction bases unmatched: 5.